This T cell receptor beta chain emerged from a study of identical twins. From germline, CDR1 is DFQATT and CDR2 SNEGSKA (reference sequence). V lost 4 bases to trimming and J lost 1 base, with 19 bases between them. This CDR3 has 16 residues. TCRdb ran MiXCR on the 5' RACE reads and lists one entry per CDR3 protein. This table has around 490,000 distinct CDR3 sequences, roughly 15% appearing once. The data also belong to a second study, concerning yellow fever vaccine responses in identical twins.

Material for sequencing was CD4+ T cells sorted from blood. This receptor was identified in a woman between 18 and 29 years old in good health. The chain recombines TRBV20-1 with TRBJ2-5; D uncertain. CDR3 nucleotides: TGCAGTGCTATGTTGGCGCAGGCAGTCTCCCAAGAGACCCAGTACTTC. It encodes CSAMLAQAVSQETQYF.